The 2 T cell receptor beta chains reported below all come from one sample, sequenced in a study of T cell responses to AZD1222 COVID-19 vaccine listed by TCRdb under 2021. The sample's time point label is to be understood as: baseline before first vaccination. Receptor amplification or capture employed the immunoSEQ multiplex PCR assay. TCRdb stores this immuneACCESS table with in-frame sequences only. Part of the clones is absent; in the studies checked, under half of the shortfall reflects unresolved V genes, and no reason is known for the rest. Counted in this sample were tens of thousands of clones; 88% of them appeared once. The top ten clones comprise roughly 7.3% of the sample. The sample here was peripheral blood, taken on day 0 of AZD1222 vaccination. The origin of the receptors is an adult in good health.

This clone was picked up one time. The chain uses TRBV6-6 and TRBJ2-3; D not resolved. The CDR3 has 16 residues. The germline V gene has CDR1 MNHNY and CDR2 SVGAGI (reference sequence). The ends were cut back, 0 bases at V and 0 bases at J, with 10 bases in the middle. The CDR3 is CASSYSVEPSTDTQYF. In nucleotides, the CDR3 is TGTGCCAGCAGTTACTCAGTGGAGCCTAGCACAGATACGCAGTATTTT.

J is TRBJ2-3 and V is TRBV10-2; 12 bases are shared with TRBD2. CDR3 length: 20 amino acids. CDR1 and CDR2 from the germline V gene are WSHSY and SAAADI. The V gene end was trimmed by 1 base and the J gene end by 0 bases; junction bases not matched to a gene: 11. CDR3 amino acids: CASSEWSLAGGASSTDTQYF. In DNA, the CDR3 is TGCGCCAGCAGTGAGTGGAGTCTAGCGGGAGGGGCCTCTAGCACAGATACGCAGTATTTT.